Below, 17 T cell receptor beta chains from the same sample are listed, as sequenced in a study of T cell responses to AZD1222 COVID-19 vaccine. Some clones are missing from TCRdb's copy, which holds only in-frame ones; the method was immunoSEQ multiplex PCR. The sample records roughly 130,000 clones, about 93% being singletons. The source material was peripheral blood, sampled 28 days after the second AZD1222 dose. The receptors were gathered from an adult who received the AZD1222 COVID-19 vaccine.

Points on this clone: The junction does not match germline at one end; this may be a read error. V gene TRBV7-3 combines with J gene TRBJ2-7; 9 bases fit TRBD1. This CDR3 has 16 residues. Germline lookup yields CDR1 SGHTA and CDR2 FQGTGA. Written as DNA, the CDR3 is TGTGCCAGCACCTTAGGGCCCGGGACAGGGTTAGACGAGCAGTACTTC. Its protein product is CASTLGPGTGLDEQYF.

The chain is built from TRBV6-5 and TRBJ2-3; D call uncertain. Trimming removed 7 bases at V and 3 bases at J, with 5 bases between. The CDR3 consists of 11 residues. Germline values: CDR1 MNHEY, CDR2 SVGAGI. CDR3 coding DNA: TGTGCCAGCACGATTACAGATACGCAGTATTTT. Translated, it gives CASTITDTQYF.

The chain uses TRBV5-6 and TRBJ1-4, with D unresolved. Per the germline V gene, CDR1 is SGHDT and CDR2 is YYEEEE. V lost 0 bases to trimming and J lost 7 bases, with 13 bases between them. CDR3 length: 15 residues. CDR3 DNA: TGTGCCAGCAGCTTGGGAAGAAGTTTTTTTGAAAAACTGTTTTTT. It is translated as CASSLGRSFFEKLFF.

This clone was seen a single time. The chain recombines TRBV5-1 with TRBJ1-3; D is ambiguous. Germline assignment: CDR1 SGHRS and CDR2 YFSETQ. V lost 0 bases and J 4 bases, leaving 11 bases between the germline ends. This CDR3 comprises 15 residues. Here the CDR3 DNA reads TGCGCCAGCAGCTTGGGGGGAGTTAACGGAAACACCATATATTTT. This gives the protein CASSLGGVNGNTIYF.

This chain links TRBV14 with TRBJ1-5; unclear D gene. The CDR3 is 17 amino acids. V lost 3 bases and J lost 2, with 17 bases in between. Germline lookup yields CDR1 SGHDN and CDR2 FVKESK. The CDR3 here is CASSQYPPAVGNQPQHF. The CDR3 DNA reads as TGTGCCAGCAGCCAGTATCCCCCGGCGGTAGGCAATCAGCCCCAGCATTTT.

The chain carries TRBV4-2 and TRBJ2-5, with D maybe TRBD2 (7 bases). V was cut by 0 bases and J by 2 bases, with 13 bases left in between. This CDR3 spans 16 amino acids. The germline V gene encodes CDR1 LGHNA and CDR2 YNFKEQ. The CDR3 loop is CASSQDGGGLQETQYF. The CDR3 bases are TGTGCCAGCAGCCAAGATGGGGGGGGGCTTCAAGAGACCCAGTACTTC.

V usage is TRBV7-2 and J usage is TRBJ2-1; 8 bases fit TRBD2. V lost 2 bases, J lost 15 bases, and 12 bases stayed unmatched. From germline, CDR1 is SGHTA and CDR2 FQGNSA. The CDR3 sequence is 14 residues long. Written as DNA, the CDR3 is TGTGCCAGCAGCTTAAAAAAGAGCGGGAGTCATTTGTTCTTC. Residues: CASSLKKSGSHLFF.

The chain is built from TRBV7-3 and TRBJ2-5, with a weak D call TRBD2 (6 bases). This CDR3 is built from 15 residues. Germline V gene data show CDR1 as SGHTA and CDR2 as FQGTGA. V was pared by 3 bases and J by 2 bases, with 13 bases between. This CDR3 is CASSLGGAIQETQYF. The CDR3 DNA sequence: TGTGCCAGCAGCTTGGGCGGGGCGATACAAGAGACCCAGTACTTC.

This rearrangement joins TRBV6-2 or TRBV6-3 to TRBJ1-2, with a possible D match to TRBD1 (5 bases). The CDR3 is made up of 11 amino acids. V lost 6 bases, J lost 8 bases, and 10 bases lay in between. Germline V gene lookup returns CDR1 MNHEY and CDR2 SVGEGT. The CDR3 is CASSQGGGYTF. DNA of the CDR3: TGTGCCAGCAGCCAGGGAGGGGGCTACACCTTC.

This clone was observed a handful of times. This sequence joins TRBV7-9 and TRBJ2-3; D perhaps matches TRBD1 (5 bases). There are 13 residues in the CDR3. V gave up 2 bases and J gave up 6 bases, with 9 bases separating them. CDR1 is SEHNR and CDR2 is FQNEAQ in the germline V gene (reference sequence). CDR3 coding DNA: TGTGCCAGCAGCTTAATAGGGGTTGATACGCAGTATTTT. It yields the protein CASSLIGVDTQYF.

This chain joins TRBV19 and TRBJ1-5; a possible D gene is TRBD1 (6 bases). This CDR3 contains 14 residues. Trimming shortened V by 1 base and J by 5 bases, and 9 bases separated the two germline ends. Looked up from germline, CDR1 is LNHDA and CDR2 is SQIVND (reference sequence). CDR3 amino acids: CASSIVSGDQPQHF. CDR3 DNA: TGTGCCAGTAGTATAGTGTCAGGGGATCAGCCCCAGCATTTT. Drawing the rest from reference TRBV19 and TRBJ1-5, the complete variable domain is DGGITQSPKYLFRKEGQNVTLSCEQNLNHDAMYWYRQDPGQGLRLIYYSQIVNDFQKGDIAEGYSVSREKKESFPLTVTSAQKNPTAFYLCASSIVSGDQPQHFGDGTRLSIL.

The DNA for the CDR3 is TGTGCCAGCAGCCAAGAACGATGGCAATATAATTCACCCCTCCACTTT. Amino acid sequence: CASSQERWQYNSPLHF. This sequence joins TRBV14 and TRBJ1-6; no definite D call. V lost 0 bases to trimming and J lost 4 bases, with 10 bases between them. CDR1 is SGHDN, CDR2 FVKESK, per germline. The CDR3 is made up of 16 amino acids.

CDR3: CASSIVGAGVAGANVLTF. Here the CDR3 DNA reads TGTGCCAGTAGTATAGTAGGAGCGGGAGTGGCTGGGGCCAACGTCCTGACTTTC. This chain connects TRBV19 to TRBJ2-6; 8 bases align to TRBD2. J was trimmed by 2 bases and V by 1 base; bases with no gene match: 7. The germline V gene has CDR1 LNHDA and CDR2 SQIVND (reference sequence). The CDR3 is 18 residues long. The whole variable domain, filled in from reference TRBV19 and TRBJ2-6, reads DGGITQSPKYLFRKEGQNVTLSCEQNLNHDAMYWYRQDPGQGLRLIYYSQIVNDFQKGDIAEGYSVSREKKESFPLTVTSAQKNPTAFYLCASSIVGAGVAGANVLTFGAGSRLTVL.

The CDR3 nucleotides read TGCAGCGTTGATGGCAGGGGGCTCCCAGATACGCAGTATTTT. This codes for CSVDGRGLPDTQYF. The chain couples TRBV29-1 to TRBJ2-3, with 8 bases aligning to TRBD1. Unmatched junction bases numbered 6, after V lost 3 bases and J lost 4 bases. CDR3 size: 14 residues. The germline CDR1 and CDR2 sequences are SQVTM and ANQGSEA.

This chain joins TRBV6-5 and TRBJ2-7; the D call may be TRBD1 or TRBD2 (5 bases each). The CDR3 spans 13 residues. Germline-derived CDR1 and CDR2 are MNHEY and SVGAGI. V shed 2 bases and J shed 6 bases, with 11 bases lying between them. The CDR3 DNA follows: TGTGCCAGCAGTTACATGGGGGTGTCCGAGCAGTACTTC. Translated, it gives CASSYMGVSEQYF.

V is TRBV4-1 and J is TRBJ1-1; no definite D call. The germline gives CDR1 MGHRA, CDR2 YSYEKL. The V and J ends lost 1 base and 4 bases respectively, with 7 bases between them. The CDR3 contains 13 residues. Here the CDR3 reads CASSQVLVTEAFF. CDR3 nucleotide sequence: TGCGCCAGCAGCCAAGTGTTGGTCACTGAAGCTTTCTTT.

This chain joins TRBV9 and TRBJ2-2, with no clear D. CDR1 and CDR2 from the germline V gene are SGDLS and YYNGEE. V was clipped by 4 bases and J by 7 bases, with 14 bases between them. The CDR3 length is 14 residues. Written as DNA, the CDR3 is TGTGCCAGCAGCCCACCCGATAGTCGCGGGGAGCTGTTTTTT. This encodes CASSPPDSRGELFF.